The 21 T cell receptor beta chains below all came from one sample that was sequenced in a study of T-cell reconstitution after alpha-beta-depleted transplantation in children. Construction of the TCRbeta library involved unique molecular identifiers. TCRdb called the PCR reads again in MiXCR, with one record for every CDR3 protein. The table lists roughly 350,000 distinct CDR3 sequences, around 15% of them singletons. This material consisted of PBMCs, mostly from graft donor cells, taken 360 days after TCRalphabeta/CD19-depleted stem cell transplant. The receptors stem from a male patient under 10 years old who had a stem cell transplant for acute lymphoblastic leukemia, so the T cells may come from the graft donor.

The rearrangement uses TRBV28 and TRBJ2-3; no clear D gene. V was clipped by 3 bases and J by 0 bases, with 13 bases between them. The CDR3 spans 16 residues. Germline values: CDR1 MDHEN, CDR2 SYDVKM. The CDR3 is CASSFILVGSTDTQYF. The CDR3 DNA reads TGTGCCAGCAGTTTTATCCTAGTGGGTAGCACAGATACGCAGTATTTT.

J is TRBJ1-1 and V is TRBV9; D gene ambiguous. The germline V gene has CDR1 SGDLS and CDR2 YYNGEE. The CDR3 has 13 amino acids. Trimming shortened V by 1 base and J by 7 bases, and 11 bases separated the two germline ends. CDR3 sequence: CASSVHPEGEAFF. CDR3 in DNA: TGTGCCAGCAGCGTACACCCGGAGGGTGAAGCTTTCTTT.

The genes are TRBV27 and TRBJ2-3; D remains unclear. Germline V gene lookup returns CDR1 MNHEY and CDR2 SMNVEV (reference sequence). CDR3 length: 13 amino acids. V lost 1 base and J lost 6, with 8 bases in between. Here the CDR3 DNA reads TGTGCCAGCAGTTTATTAGTAGGTGATACGCAGTATTTT. Amino acid sequence: CASSLLVGDTQYF.

The V call is TRBV20-1, the J call TRBJ2-7; perhaps TRBD2 as D (6 bases). CDR1 is DFQATT, CDR2 SNEGSKA, per germline (reference sequence). V lost 3 bases and J 2 bases, leaving 11 bases between the germline ends. This CDR3 spans 13 amino acids. The CDR3 sequence is CSASRDSAYEQYF. DNA for the CDR3: TGCAGTGCTAGCAGGGACTCCGCCTACGAGCAGTACTTC.

This clonotype was recorded a few times. This sequence joins TRBV5-6 and TRBJ2-1; D gene unclear. The CDR3 loop spans 15 amino acids. V was shortened by 4 bases and J by 1 base, with 12 bases between the two germline ends. Looked up from germline, CDR1 is SGHDT and CDR2 is YYEEEE. The CDR3 DNA is TGTGCCAGCAGCCCTTGGTTGGGTTCCTACAATGAGCAGTTCTTC. Translation: CASSPWLGSYNEQFF.

This clonotype was picked up a small number of times. The chain uses TRBV18 and TRBJ1-2, with D tentatively TRBD1 (5 bases). Trimming removed 4 bases at V and 1 base at J, with 10 bases between. The germline gives CDR1 KGHSH, CDR2 LQKENI. The CDR3 consists of 14 residues. The CDR3 loop reads CASSRGPLNYGYTF. For the CDR3, the DNA is TGTGCCAGCTCACGGGGACCGCTTAACTATGGCTACACCTTC.

This clonotype was picked up many times. The chain links TRBV28 to TRBJ2-3; 10 bases are a match to TRBD1. The CDR3 covers 13 residues. Germline-derived CDR1 and CDR2 are MDHEN and SYDVKM. V shed 8 bases and J 1 base; nucleotides not matched to a gene: 0. The DNA of the CDR3 is TGTGCCAGCGGACAGGGGGGCACAGATACGCAGTATTTT. Its protein is CASGQGGTDTQYF. Complete variable domain (other parts from reference TRBV28 and TRBJ2-3): DVKVTQSSRYLVKRTGEKVFLECVQDMDHENMFWYRQDPGLGLRLIYFSYDVKMKEKGDIPEGYSVSREKKERFSLILESASTNQTSMYLCASGQGGTDTQYFGPGTRLTVL.

V usage is TRBV12-3 or TRBV12-4 and J usage is TRBJ2-2; 8 nucleotides line up with TRBD2. This CDR3 has 13 amino acids. J gave up 5 bases and V 6 bases, and 2 bases lay outside the gene matches. The DNA of the CDR3 is TGTGCCAGCAGGTCTAGCGGGACCGGGGAGCTGTTTTTT. Its protein is CASRSSGTGELFF.

This clonotype appeared a few times. The chain uses TRBV28 and TRBJ2-1, with D hard to call. The ends were cut back, 1 base at V and 0 bases at J, with 7 bases in the middle. This CDR3 comprises 15 residues. CDR1 and CDR2 (germline): MDHEN, SYDVKM. CDR3 residues: CASSLSRFSYNEQFF. DNA for the CDR3: TGTGCCAGCAGTTTATCCAGATTCTCCTACAATGAGCAGTTCTTC.

The gene calls are TRBV20-1 and TRBJ1-5; possibly TRBD1 for D (6 bases). CDR1 DFQATT and CDR2 SNEGSKA come from the germline V gene (reference sequence). The CDR3 contains 15 residues. Trimming pared 0 bases from V and 2 bases from J, leaving 11 bases between. CDR3 residues: CSARDPGAGNQPQHF. CDR3 coding DNA: TGCAGTGCTAGAGATCCAGGGGCGGGCAATCAGCCCCAGCATTTT.

This clonotype was seen ten or more times. The CDR3 loop is CSVDVDNQETQYF. CDR3 coding DNA: TGCAGCGTTGATGTGGACAACCAAGAGACCCAGTACTTC. The chain links TRBV29-1 to TRBJ2-5; D might be TRBD1 (5 bases). CDR1 is SQVTM, CDR2 ANQGSEA, per germline. The CDR3 is 13 residues long. Deletions cut 3 bases from V and 0 bases from J, with 8 bases between.

This clonotype has more than one count but fewer than ten. The genes are TRBV29-1 and TRBJ2-7, with TRBD2 matching over 12 bases. Germline values: CDR1 SQVTM, CDR2 ANQGSEA. V lost 2 bases and J lost 2; bases outside the gene matches: 10. The CDR3 runs 17 residues. CDR3 region: CSVEWAVLAGGPYEQYF. DNA for the CDR3: TGCAGCGTTGAATGGGCGGTACTAGCGGGAGGTCCCTACGAGCAGTACTTC.

Only a few counts were recorded for this clonotype. The CDR3 DNA sequence: TGCAGCGTTGAATTGGGGGACAACCTCTACGAGCAGTACTTC. It codes for CSVELGDNLYEQYF. V is TRBV29-1 and J is TRBJ2-7; maybe TRBD1 (6 bases). Trimming shortened V by 2 bases and J by 3 bases, and 14 bases separated the two germline ends. The CDR3 runs to 14 residues. The germline V gene has CDR1 SQVTM and CDR2 ANQGSEA.

This clonotype was counted at least ten times. The V and J genes are TRBV29-1 and TRBJ2-2, with 10 bases fitting TRBD2. The V gene's germline CDR1 is SQVTM and CDR2 ANQGSEA. Trimming cost V 7 bases and J 7 bases; bases outside gene matches: 9. The CDR3 runs to 14 residues. The chain's CDR3 is CSAAGGPLGGELFF. The DNA of the CDR3 is TGCAGCGCAGCGGGAGGGCCTTTGGGCGGGGAGCTGTTTTTT.

This chain joins TRBV24-1 and TRBJ2-5; tentatively, D is TRBD2 (6 bases). The V end lost 2 bases, the J end lost 4 bases, and 10 bases lay between the germline ends. The CDR3 extends over 14 amino acids. Germline assignment: CDR1 KGHDR and CDR2 SFDVKD. The chain's CDR3 is CATSDWRGPETQYF. CDR3 in DNA: TGTGCCACCAGTGATTGGAGGGGCCCAGAGACCCAGTACTTC.

This clonotype was seen repeatedly, ten times or more. This chain connects TRBV6-1 to TRBJ2-3; D might be TRBD1 (6 bases). The CDR3 runs 16 residues. The V end was cut by 0 bases, the J end by 2 bases, with 12 bases between. Germline CDR1 is MNHNS and CDR2 is SASEGT. CDR3 amino acids: CASSEARGGHTDTQYF. The CDR3 DNA reads TGTGCCAGCAGTGAAGCCAGGGGCGGGCACACAGATACGCAGTATTTT.

CDR3: CASNQTIETYF. Here the CDR3 DNA reads TGTGCCAGCAACCAAACAATAGAGACTTACTTC. The chain employs TRBV12-3 or TRBV12-4 and TRBJ2-5; D is uncertain. The CDR3 extends over 11 amino acids. The V gene lost 7 bases and the J gene lost 14 bases, with 17 bases spanning the gap.

This clonotype came up a few times. This chain connects TRBV20-1 to TRBJ2-7; 9 positions agree with TRBD2. This CDR3 has 14 amino acids. Trimming cost V 4 bases and J 2 bases; bases outside gene matches: 6. Germline V gene lookup returns CDR1 DFQATT and CDR2 SNEGSKA (reference sequence). The CDR3 DNA follows: TGCAGTGCTACCCGACTAGCGGACCCCTACGAGCAGTACTTC. Its protein is CSATRLADPYEQYF.

The CDR3 DNA reads TGCAGTGCTAGCAAGCGGGCTAGCACAGATACGCAGTATTTT. Translated: CSASKRASTDTQYF. The V and J genes are TRBV20-1 and TRBJ2-3; D might be TRBD2 (6 bases). The V and J ends lost 3 bases and 0 bases respectively, with 10 bases between them. CDR1 and CDR2 from the germline V gene are DFQATT and SNEGSKA (reference sequence). This CDR3 is 14 amino acids long.

V and J are TRBV4-1 and TRBJ2-7; D possibly matches TRBD1 or TRBD2 (5 bases each). This CDR3 spans 15 amino acids. V lost 1 base and J 6 bases, leaving 16 bases between the germline ends. The germline CDR1 and CDR2 sequences are MGHRA and YSYEKL. CDR3 bases: TGCGCCAGCAGCCAAGCCCCCGGGGCTCTGGGCGAGCAGTACTTC. Its protein is CASSQAPGALGEQYF.

The chain employs TRBV7-2 and TRBJ1-2, with TRBD1 identical over 8 bases. Germline values: CDR1 SGHTA, CDR2 FQGNSA. The CDR3 totals 16 residues. Unmatched junction bases numbered 8, after V lost 1 base and J lost 4 bases. CDR3 coding DNA: TGTGCCAGCAGCTTAGTAGGCTGGGGACAGGCCTATGGCTACACCTTC. This sequence encodes CASSLVGWGQAYGYTF.